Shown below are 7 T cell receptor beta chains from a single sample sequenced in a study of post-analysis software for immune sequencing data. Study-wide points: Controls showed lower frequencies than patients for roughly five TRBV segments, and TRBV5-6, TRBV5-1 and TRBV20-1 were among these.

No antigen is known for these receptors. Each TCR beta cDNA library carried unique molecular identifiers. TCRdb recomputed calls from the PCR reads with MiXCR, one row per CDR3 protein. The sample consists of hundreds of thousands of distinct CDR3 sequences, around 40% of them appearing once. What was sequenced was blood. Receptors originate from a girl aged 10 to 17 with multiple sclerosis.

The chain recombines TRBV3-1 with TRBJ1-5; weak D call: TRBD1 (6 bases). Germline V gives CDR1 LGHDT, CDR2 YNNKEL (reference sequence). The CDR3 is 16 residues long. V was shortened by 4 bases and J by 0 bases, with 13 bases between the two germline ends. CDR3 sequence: CASSPDRNYSNQPQHF. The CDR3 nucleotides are TGTGCCAGCAGCCCTGACAGGAATTATAGCAATCAGCCCCAGCATTTT.

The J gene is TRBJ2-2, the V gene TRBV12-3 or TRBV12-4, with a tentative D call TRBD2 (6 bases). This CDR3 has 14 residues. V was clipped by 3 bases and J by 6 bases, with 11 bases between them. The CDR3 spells CASSFGREAGELFF. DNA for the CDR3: TGTGCCAGCAGTTTTGGCAGGGAGGCCGGGGAGCTGTTTTTT.

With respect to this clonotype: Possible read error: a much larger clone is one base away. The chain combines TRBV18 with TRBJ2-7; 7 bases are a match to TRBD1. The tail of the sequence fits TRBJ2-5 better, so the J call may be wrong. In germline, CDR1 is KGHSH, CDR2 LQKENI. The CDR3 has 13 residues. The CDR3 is CASSPDREGTQYF. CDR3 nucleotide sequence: TGTGCCAGCTCACCTGACAGGGAAGGGACCCAGTACTTC.

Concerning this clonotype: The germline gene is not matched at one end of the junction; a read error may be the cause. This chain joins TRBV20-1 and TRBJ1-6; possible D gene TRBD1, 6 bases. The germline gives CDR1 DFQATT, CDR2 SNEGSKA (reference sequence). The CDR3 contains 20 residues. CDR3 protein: CNARDRPNRVGDSLGSPLHF. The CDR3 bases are TGCAATGCTAGAGATCGGCCCAACAGGGTAGGGGACTCCCTGGGCTCACCCCTCCACTTT.

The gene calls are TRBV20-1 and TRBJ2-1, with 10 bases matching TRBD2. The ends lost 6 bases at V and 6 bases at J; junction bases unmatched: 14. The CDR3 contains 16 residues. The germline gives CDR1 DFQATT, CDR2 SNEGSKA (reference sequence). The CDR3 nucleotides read TGCAGTGCCAATATGGGGGAAGCGGGAGGGCCCAATGAGCAGTTCTTC. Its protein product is CSANMGEAGGPNEQFF.

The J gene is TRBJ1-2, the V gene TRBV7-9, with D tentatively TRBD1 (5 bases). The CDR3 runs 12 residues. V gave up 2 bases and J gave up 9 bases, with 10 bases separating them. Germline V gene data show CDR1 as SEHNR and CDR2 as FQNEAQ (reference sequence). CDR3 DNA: TGTGCCAGCAGCTTAAGGGAGGACAGCTACACCTTC. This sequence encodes CASSLREDSYTF.

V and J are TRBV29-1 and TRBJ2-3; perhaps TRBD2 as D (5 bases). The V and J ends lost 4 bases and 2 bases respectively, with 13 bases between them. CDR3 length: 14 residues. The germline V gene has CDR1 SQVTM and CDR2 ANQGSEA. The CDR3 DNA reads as TGCAGCGTTGGAAGACTACTCCTCACAGATACGCAGTATTTT. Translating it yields CSVGRLLLTDTQYF.